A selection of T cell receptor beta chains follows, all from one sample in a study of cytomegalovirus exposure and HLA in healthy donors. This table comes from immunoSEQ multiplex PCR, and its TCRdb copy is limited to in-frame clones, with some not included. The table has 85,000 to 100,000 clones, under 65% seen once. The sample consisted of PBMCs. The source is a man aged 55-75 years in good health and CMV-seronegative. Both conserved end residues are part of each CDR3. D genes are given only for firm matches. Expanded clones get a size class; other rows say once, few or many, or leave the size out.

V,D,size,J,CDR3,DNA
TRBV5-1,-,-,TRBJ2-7,CASSSHWASGASWYF,-
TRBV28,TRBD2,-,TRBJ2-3,CASSPMAGGADTQYF,TGTGCCAGCAGTCCCATGGCGGGAGGGGCAGATACGCAGTATTTT
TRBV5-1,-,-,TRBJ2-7,CASSSDVPTYGQYF,TGCGCCAGCAGCTCAGACGTACCGACTTACGGGCAGTACTTC
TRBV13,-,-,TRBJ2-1,CASGVRTDLNEQFF,TGTGCCAGCGGCGTCAGGACGGACTTGAATGAGCAGTTCTTC
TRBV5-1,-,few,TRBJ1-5,CASSKEAGENQPQHF,TGCGCCAGCAGCAAAGAAGCAGGGGAAAATCAGCCCCAGCATTTT
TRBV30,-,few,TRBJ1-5,CAWSVAGVTYSNQPQHF,TGTGCCTGGAGTGTGGCCGGGGTAACCTATAGCAATCAGCCCCAGCATTTT
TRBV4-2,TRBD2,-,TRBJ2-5,CASSQDRPGTRQETQYF,TGTGCCAGCAGCCAAGATCGACCCGGGACTAGACAAGAGACCCAGTACTTC
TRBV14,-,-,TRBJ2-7,CASSLRQVTSEQYF,TGTGCCAGCAGCCTCCGACAGGTTACTAGCGAGCAGTACTTC
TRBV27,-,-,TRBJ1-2,CASSPRQVNYGYTF,TGTGCCAGCAGTCCCCGACAGGTTAACTATGGCTACACCTTC
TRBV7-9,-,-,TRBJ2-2,CASSPHGDGELFF,TGTGCCAGCAGCCCCCACGGTGACGGGGAGCTGTTTTTT
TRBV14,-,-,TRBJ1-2,CASSQSRAGSRLYGYTF,TGTGCCAGCAGCCAATCACGGGCAGGGTCCCGACTCTATGGCTACACCTTC
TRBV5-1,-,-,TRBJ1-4,CASGLGEKLFF,TGCGCCAGCGGACTAGGGGAAAAACTGTTTTTT
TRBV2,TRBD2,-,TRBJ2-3,CASSGWRELGTQYF,TGTGCCAGCAGCGGATGGCGGGAGTTGGGAACGCAGTATTTT
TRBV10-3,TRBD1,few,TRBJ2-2,CAIRQGQGNTGELFF,TGTGCCATCAGACAGGGACAGGGCAACACCGGGGAGCTGTTTTTT
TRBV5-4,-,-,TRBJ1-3,CASTLQNTGGDTIYF,TGTGCCAGCACACTACAAAATACTGGAGGGGACACCATATATTTT
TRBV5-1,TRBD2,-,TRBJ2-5,CASSPRLAGEVKTQYF,TGCGCCAGCAGCCCGCGACTAGCGGGGGAGGTGAAGACCCAGTACTTC
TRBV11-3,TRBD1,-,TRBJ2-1,CASSLTGPYNEQFF,TGTGCCAGCAGCCTGACAGGGCCCTACAATGAGCAGTTCTTC
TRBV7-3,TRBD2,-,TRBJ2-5,CASSPSGGQGETQYF,TGTGCCAGCAGCCCTAGCGGGGGGCAGGGAGAGACCCAGTACTTC
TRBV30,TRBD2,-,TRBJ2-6,CAWSWTSGRRIGANVLTF,TGTGCCTGGAGCTGGACTAGCGGGAGGCGTATTGGGGCCAACGTCCTGACTTTC
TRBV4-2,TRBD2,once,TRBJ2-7,CASSQGTSGAPRSYEQYF,TGTGCCAGCAGCCAAGGGACTAGCGGGGCTCCCCGTTCCTACGAGCAGTACTTC
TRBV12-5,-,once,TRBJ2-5,CASGIGASHEETQYF,TGTGCTAGTGGCATTGGGGCTAGTCATGAAGAGACCCAGTACTTC
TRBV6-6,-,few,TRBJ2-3,CASSYSGGRGDTQYF,TGTGCCAGCAGTTACTCTGGGGGCAGGGGAGATACGCAGTATTTT
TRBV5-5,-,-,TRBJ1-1,CASSGTGGGRAEAFF,TGTGCCAGCAGCGGGACTGGGGGAGGAAGGGCTGAAGCTTTCTTT
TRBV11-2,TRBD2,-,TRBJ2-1,CASSLAGARNEQFF,TGTGCCAGCAGCTTGGCGGGAGCGAGAAATGAGCAGTTCTTC
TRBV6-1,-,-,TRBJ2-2,CASRGLGETGELFF,TGTGCCAGCAGAGGACTTGGGGAGACCGGGGAGCTGTTTTTT
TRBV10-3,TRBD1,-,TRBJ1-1,CAISITGAEAFF,TGTGCCATCAGTATAACAGGGGCTGAAGCTTTCTTT
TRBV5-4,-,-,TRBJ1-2,CASSSEGSRGDGYTF,TGTGCCAGCAGCTCCGAGGGTTCCCGGGGGGATGGCTACACCTTC
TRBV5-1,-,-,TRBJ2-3,CASRTAPSFTDTQYF,TGCGCCAGCCGGACAGCACCTTCCTTCACAGATACGCAGTATTTT
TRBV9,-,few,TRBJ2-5,CASSRAPGGLETQYF,TGTGCCAGCAGCCGGGCCCCCGGGGGGCTGGAGACCCAGTACTTC
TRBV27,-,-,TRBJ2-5,CASSQSGRRKTQYF,TGTGCCAGCAGTCAAAGTGGTAGGCGGAAGACCCAGTACTTC
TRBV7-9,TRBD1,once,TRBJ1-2,CASRSRGTEDTF,TGTGCCAGCAGATCGCGTGGGACAGAGGACACCTTC
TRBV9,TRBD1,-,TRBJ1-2,CASSVVGTGDYGYTF,TGTGCCAGCAGCGTAGTCGGGACAGGAGATTATGGCTACACCTTC
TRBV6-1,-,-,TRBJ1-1,CASSEPNRATNTEAFF,TGTGCCAGCAGTGAACCAAACAGGGCAACCAACACTGAAGCTTTCTTT
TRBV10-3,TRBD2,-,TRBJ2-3,CAISVGSGVGTDTQYF,TGTGCCATCAGTGTGGGTAGCGGGGTAGGCACAGATACGCAGTATTTT
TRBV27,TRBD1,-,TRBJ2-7,CASTRTGGSYEQYF,TGTGCCAGCACCCGGACAGGGGGGTCCTACGAGCAGTACTTC
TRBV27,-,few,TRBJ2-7,CASSGGVGRYEQYF,TGTGCCAGCAGTGGCGGGGTTGGTAGGTACGAGCAGTACTTC
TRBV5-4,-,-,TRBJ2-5,CASSFQGGRETQYF,TGTGCCAGCAGCTTTCAGGGTGGGAGGGAGACCCAGTACTTC
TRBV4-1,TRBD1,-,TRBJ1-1,CASSSPGDRADEGNTEAFF,TGCGCCAGCAGCTCCCCCGGGGACAGGGCGGATGAGGGAAACACTGAAGCTTTCTTT
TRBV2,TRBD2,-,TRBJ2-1,CASSEKGLAEGNEQFF,TGTGCCAGCAGTGAAAAGGGACTAGCGGAAGGGAATGAGCAGTTCTTC
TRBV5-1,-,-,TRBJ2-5,CASSSGRGTTQETQYF,TGCGCCAGCAGCTCGGGGAGGGGGACTACACAAGAGACCCAGTACTTC
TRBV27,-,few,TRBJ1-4,CASRGGETERFEKLFF,TGTGCCAGCCGTGGGGGGGAGACAGAACGATTTGAAAAACTGTTTTTT
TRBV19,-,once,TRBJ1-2,CASRPPVFNYGYTF,TGTGCCAGTAGGCCACCAGTCTTTAACTATGGCTACACCTTC
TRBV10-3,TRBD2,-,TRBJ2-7,CAIKGLADGEQYF,TGTGCCATCAAGGGACTAGCGGATGGCGAGCAGTACTTC
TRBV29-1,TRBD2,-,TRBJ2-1,CSVEGLAGVGEQFF,TGCAGCGTTGAAGGGCTAGCGGGAGTGGGTGAGCAGTTCTTC
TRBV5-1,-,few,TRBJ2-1,CASSFPSMEKHEQFF,TGCGCCAGCAGCTTTCCTAGCATGGAGAAACATGAGCAGTTCTTC
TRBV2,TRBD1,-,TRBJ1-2,CAIPGQERGYTF,TGTGCCATCCCGGGACAGGAGAGGGGCTACACCTTC
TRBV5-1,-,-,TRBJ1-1,CASSLVGQPNTEAFF,TGCGCCAGCAGCTTGGTTGGGCAGCCGAACACTGAAGCTTTCTTT
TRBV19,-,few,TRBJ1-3,CASSLLNSPFSGNTIYF,TGTGCCAGTAGTCTGTTGAACAGCCCGTTCTCTGGAAACACCATATATTTT
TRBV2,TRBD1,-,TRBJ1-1,CASTPGTGGHTEAFF,TGTGCCAGCACGCCTGGGACAGGGGGGCACACTGAAGCTTTCTTT
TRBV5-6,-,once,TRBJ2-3,CASSLASRASADTQYF,TGTGCCAGCAGCTTGGCGTCCAGGGCGAGCGCAGATACGCAGTATTTT
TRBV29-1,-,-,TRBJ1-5,CSVGRDNNQPQHF,TGCAGCGTCGGACGGGACAACAATCAGCCCCAGCATTTT
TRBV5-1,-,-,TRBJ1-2,CASSPGLNYGGYTF,TGCGCCAGCAGCCCGGGACTGAACTATGGAGGCTACACCTTC
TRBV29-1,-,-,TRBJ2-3,CSVGFGDTQYF,TGCAGCGTTGGATTCGGAGATACGCAGTATTTT
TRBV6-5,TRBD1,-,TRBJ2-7,CASSYGPTGQGKGQYF,TGTGCCAGCAGTTACGGACCAACGGGACAGGGGAAAGGGCAGTACTTC
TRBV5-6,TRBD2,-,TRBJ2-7,CASSLLREGLSYEQYF,TGTGCCAGCAGCTTGCTCCGGGAGGGCCTATCCTACGAGCAGTACTTC
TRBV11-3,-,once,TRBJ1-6,CASSLDGSGNSPLHF,TGTGCCAGCAGCTTAGACGGCAGCGGGAATTCACCCCTCCACTTT
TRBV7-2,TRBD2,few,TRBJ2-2,CASSLGLAAATGELFF,TGTGCCAGCAGCTTAGGACTAGCGGCCGCCACCGGGGAGCTGTTTTTT
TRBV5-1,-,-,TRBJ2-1,CASASARFDEQFF,TGCGCCAGCGCCTCCGCCAGGTTCGATGAGCAGTTCTTC
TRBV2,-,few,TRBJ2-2,CASSLVSAGELFF,TGTGCCAGCAGCCTAGTCTCAGCCGGGGAGCTGTTTTTT